This T cell receptor beta chain was identified during a study of glioma-infiltrating T cells. Deletions cut 3 bases from V and 0 bases from J, with 10 bases between. The length of the CDR3 is 15 residues. Germline V gene lookup returns CDR1 WNHNN and CDR2 SYGVQD (reference sequence). TCR alpha and beta CDR3 regions were amplified from RNA using iRepertoire nested multiplex PCR. TCRdb independently ran MiXCR on the multiplex PCR reads; one entry per CDR3 protein. The sample includes around 170,000 distinct CDR3 sequences, around 40% of them seen just once. The table lists this clonotype with a few counts.

The chain recombines TRBV10-1 with TRBJ2-3, with D tentatively TRBD2 (5 bases). The clonotype originates from a human donor with low-grade glioma or glioblastoma, undergoing nonglioma brain surgery, or in good health (not recorded which). Material for sequencing was glioma tissue, nonneoplastic brain tissue, or PBMCs (not recorded which). The CDR3, as DNA: TGCGCCAGCAGTGATTCGGGGTTCAGCACAGATACGCAGTATTTT. It yields the protein CASSDSGFSTDTQYF.